These 23 T cell receptor beta chains were sequenced from one sample in a study of cytomegalovirus exposure and HLA in healthy donors. It was with 60 Vbeta and 13 Jbeta primers that the PCR ran. Profiled with immunoSEQ multiplex PCR; TCRdb holds only in-frame clones, not every one. This sample has 130,000 or so clones, with approximately 80% found just once. Sequencing input: PBMCs. Every receptor here comes from a woman younger than 35 in good health and CMV-seronegative.

The chain carries TRBV30 and TRBJ2-3, with TRBD1 matching 11 bases. Losses at the gene ends were 5 bases for V and 7 bases for J; bases not matched to a gene: 8. The CDR3 has 14 residues. Germline V gene lookup returns CDR1 GTSNPN and CDR2 SVGIG (reference sequence). The CDR3 sequence is CAWARDRGTNTQYF. CDR3 bases: TGTGCCTGGGCCCGGGACAGGGGGACAAATACGCAGTATTTT.

This CDR3 reads CASSELGGTGELFF. The CDR3, as DNA: TGTGCCAGCAGTGAATTAGGGGGCACCGGGGAGCTGTTTTTT. The J gene is TRBJ2-2, the V gene TRBV6-4; tentatively, D is TRBD1 (6 bases). The V end lost 3 bases, the J end lost 4 bases, and 9 bases lay between the germline ends. The CDR3 contains 14 residues. Looked up from germline, CDR1 is MRHNA and CDR2 is SNTAGT.

This sequence joins TRBV4-1 and TRBJ2-1; weak D call: TRBD2 (5 bases). The CDR3 is made up of 15 amino acids. V was pared by 1 base and J by 9 bases, with 16 bases between. The germline gives CDR1 MGHRA, CDR2 YSYEKL. CDR3 protein: CASSQGSAARVEQFF. CDR3 DNA: TGCGCCAGCAGCCAAGGGTCGGCGGCGAGGGTTGAGCAGTTCTTC.

The rearrangement uses TRBV4-1 and TRBJ2-5, with 11 bases fitting TRBD2. The germline CDR1 and CDR2 sequences are MGHRA and YSYEKL. The CDR3 totals 15 residues. V trimming: 4 bases; J trimming: 5 bases; junction bases outside the gene matches: 6. In DNA, the CDR3 is TGCGCCAGCAGCCGGTTAGCGGGAGGGAGGGAGACCCAGTACTTC. Translating gives CASSRLAGGRETQYF.

The rearrangement joins TRBV4-1 to TRBJ2-1; D perhaps matches TRBD1 (5 bases). V was pared by 0 bases and J by 8 bases, with 11 bases between. The CDR3 is made up of 14 amino acids. Germline CDR1 is MGHRA and CDR2 is YSYEKL. The CDR3 DNA reads TGCGCCAGCAGCCAAGAATTTGACAGTGATGAGCAGTTCTTC. Residues: CASSQEFDSDEQFF.

V usage is TRBV7-6 and J usage is TRBJ2-7, with 9 bases aligning to TRBD2. Germline-derived CDR1 and CDR2 are SGHVS and FNYEAQ. V gave up 1 base and J gave up 0 bases; unmatched junction bases: 4. The CDR3 loop spans 16 amino acids. The chain's CDR3 is CASSLEPSGVSYEQYF. Here the CDR3 DNA reads TGTGCCAGCAGCTTAGAGCCTAGCGGGGTCTCCTACGAGCAGTACTTC. The variable domain in full, with the rest retrieved from reference TRBV7-6 and TRBJ2-7, is GAGVSQSPRYKVTKRGQDVALRCDPISGHVSLYWYRQALGQGPEFLTYFNYEAQQDKSGLPNDRFSAERPEGSISTLTIQRTEQRDSAMYRCASSLEPSGVSYEQYFGPGTRLTVT.

The genes are TRBV30 and TRBJ1-1, with D unresolved. V gave up 4 bases and J gave up 0 bases, with 12 bases separating them. Looked up from germline, CDR1 is GTSNPN and CDR2 is SVGIG (reference sequence). This CDR3 is built from 14 residues. The CDR3 nucleotides read TGTGCCTGGACTGTCCGTGACTTGAACACTGAAGCTTTCTTT. Encoded protein: CAWTVRDLNTEAFF. The full variable domain, completed using reference TRBV30 and TRBJ1-1, is SQTIHQWPATLVQPVGSPLSLECTVEGTSNPNLYWYRQAAGRGLQLLFYSVGIGQISSEVPQNLSASRPQDRQFILSSKKLLLSDSGFYLCAWTVRDLNTEAFFGQGTRLTVV.

The chain couples TRBV5-4 to TRBJ2-5, with 7 bases fitting TRBD2. Trimming removed 3 bases from V and 4 bases from J; junction bases left unmatched: 6. Germline V lookup: CDR1 SGHNT, CDR2 YYREEE (reference sequence). CDR3 size: 14 residues. The CDR3 DNA is TGTGCCAGCAGCTCCCTGACGGGAGGAGAGACCCAGTACTTC. It yields the protein CASSSLTGGETQYF.

The chain has TRBV7-8 and TRBJ1-4; D possibly corresponds to TRBD1 (5 bases). In germline, CDR1 is SGHVS, CDR2 FQNEAQ. CDR3 length: 12 amino acids. V lost 8 bases and J lost 8, with 12 bases in between. CDR3 protein: CASAGRGEKLFF. The CDR3 nucleotides are TGTGCCAGCGCCGGGCGGGGGGAAAAACTGTTTTTT.

The chain carries TRBV7-9 and TRBJ2-1, with a possible D match to TRBD1 (7 bases). The CDR3 is 13 amino acids. V was shortened by 9 bases and J by 6 bases, with 15 bases between the two germline ends. Germline CDR1 and CDR2: SEHNR and FQNEAQ (reference sequence). In DNA form, the CDR3 reads TGTGCCAGTACAGGGGAGGCGTCCAATGAGCAGTTCTTC. Protein product: CASTGEASNEQFF.

The chain employs TRBV5-4 and TRBJ1-4; D is uncertain. There are 15 residues in the CDR3. V was shortened by 4 bases and J by 4 bases, with 14 bases between the two germline ends. Germline V gene data show CDR1 as SGHNT and CDR2 as YYREEE (reference sequence). CDR3 bases: TGTGCCAGCAGCCCCAAGGAGGGAATTAATGAAAAACTGTTTTTT. Protein: CASSPKEGINEKLFF.

The J gene is TRBJ1-1, the V gene TRBV5-1; tentatively, D is TRBD1 (5 bases). Trimming removed 3 bases at V and 2 bases at J, with 11 bases between. The CDR3 is 14 residues long. Germline V gene data show CDR1 as SGHRS and CDR2 as YFSETQ. The CDR3 reads CASSSAGGNTEAFF. The CDR3 DNA reads as TGCGCCAGCAGCTCGGCGGGGGGAAACACTGAAGCTTTCTTT.

This clone occurred once. The V call is TRBV5-6, the J call TRBJ1-3; 7 nucleotides align to TRBD1. The V gene end was trimmed by 2 bases and the J gene end by 5 bases; junction bases not matched to a gene: 4. Germline V gene data show CDR1 as SGHDT and CDR2 as YYEEEE. The CDR3 runs to 14 residues. The CDR3 region is CASSLGQDRNTIYF. In DNA form, the CDR3 reads TGTGCCAGCAGCTTAGGACAGGACCGAAACACCATATATTTT.

The chain uses TRBV6-1 and TRBJ1-6; no definite D call. The CDR3 has 14 residues. V lost 4 bases and J lost 8, with 12 bases in between. The V gene's germline CDR1 is MNHNS and CDR2 SASEGT. The CDR3 DNA reads TGTGCCAGCAGTGCGGGGATTGAGGATTCACCCCTCCACTTT. Translation gives CASSAGIEDSPLHF.

In its sample, this clone was seen a few times. The CDR3 here is CAWSGGEKLFF. Here the CDR3 DNA reads TGTGCCTGGTCGGGGGGAGAAAAACTGTTTTTT. The rearrangement joins TRBV30 to TRBJ1-4; D is perhaps TRBD1 (5 bases). Germline CDR1 is GTSNPN and CDR2 is SVGIG (reference sequence). V was shortened by 5 bases and J by 8 bases, with 9 bases between the two germline ends. This CDR3 is built from 11 residues.

V and J are TRBV29-1 and TRBJ1-3, with 8 nucleotides matching TRBD1. Trimming at V came to 0 bases and at J to 4 bases, leaving 14 bases not matched to a gene. The germline V gene encodes CDR1 SQVTM and CDR2 ANQGSEA. There are 18 residues in the CDR3. CDR3 protein: CSVEEEWNQGAGGNTIYF. The CDR3 DNA follows: TGCAGCGTTGAAGAAGAATGGAATCAGGGGGCGGGAGGAAACACCATATATTTT.

The chain uses TRBV7-8 and TRBJ1-5; the D gene is possibly TRBD1 (5 bases). The CDR3 runs to 13 residues. Trimming removed 5 bases at V and 2 bases at J, with 7 bases between. The germline V gene encodes CDR1 SGHVS and CDR2 FQNEAQ. The CDR3 protein is CASSPGRNQPQHF. CDR3 bases: TGTGCCAGCAGCCCAGGGCGCAATCAGCCCCAGCATTTT.

This clone turned up a few times. This chain uses TRBV4-1 with TRBJ1-5; TRBD1 might be the D (5 bases). V lost 1 base and J 0 bases, leaving 19 bases between the germline ends. The CDR3 loop spans 19 amino acids. Germline values: CDR1 MGHRA, CDR2 YSYEKL. The CDR3 loop reads CASSQGRARGRGSNQPQHF. The CDR3 nucleotides are TGCGCCAGCAGCCAAGGAAGGGCACGCGGGAGGGGTAGCAATCAGCCCCAGCATTTT.

The V call is TRBV27, the J call TRBJ1-5, with unresolved D. This CDR3 spans 14 amino acids. The germline CDR1 and CDR2 sequences are MNHEY and SMNVEV (reference sequence). V was trimmed by 7 bases and J by 8 bases, leaving 18 bases between them. Written as DNA, the CDR3 is TGTGCCAGCACCAGTGCGGGCGGAATTGAGCCCCAGCATTTT. Translated, it gives CASTSAGGIEPQHF.

The genes are TRBV11-2 and TRBJ2-7; TRBD2 aligns across 7 bases. The CDR3 has 14 amino acids. The trim removed 4 bases at V and 2 bases at J, leaving 5 bases unmatched. CDR1 and CDR2 from the germline V gene are SGHAT and FQNNGV. The CDR3 DNA reads as TGTGCCAGCAGCTCTAGCGGAGGAACCTACGAGCAGTACTTC. Its translation: CASSSSGGTYEQYF.

This chain uses TRBV2 with TRBJ2-5, with D unclear. V lost 4 bases and J lost 5, with 11 bases in between. Germline V lookup: CDR1 SNHLY, CDR2 FYNNEI. The CDR3 totals 13 residues. DNA of the CDR3: TGTGCCAGCAGTGCGGCGTCCGGGGAGACCCAGTACTTC. This translates into CASSAASGETQYF.

The sample holds one count of this clone. This chain uses TRBV7-2 with TRBJ2-7, with TRBD1 matching 8 bases. Germline CDR1 and CDR2: SGHTA and FQGNSA. The CDR3 is 13 residues long. V lost 3 bases and J lost 3; bases outside the gene matches: 1. The CDR3, as DNA: TGTGCCAGCAGCTTCGACAGGGGCTACGAGCAGTACTTC. This codes for CASSFDRGYEQYF.

The rearrangement links TRBV30 to TRBJ2-3; tentatively, D is TRBD2 (6 bases). V lost 5 bases, J lost 5 bases, and 14 bases lay in between. The CDR3 covers 13 residues. Per germline, CDR1 GTSNPN and CDR2 SVGIG (reference sequence). CDR3 sequence (DNA): TGTGCCTGGGTGTCCGGGGGAGGAGATACGCAGTATTTT. Translation: CAWVSGGGDTQYF.